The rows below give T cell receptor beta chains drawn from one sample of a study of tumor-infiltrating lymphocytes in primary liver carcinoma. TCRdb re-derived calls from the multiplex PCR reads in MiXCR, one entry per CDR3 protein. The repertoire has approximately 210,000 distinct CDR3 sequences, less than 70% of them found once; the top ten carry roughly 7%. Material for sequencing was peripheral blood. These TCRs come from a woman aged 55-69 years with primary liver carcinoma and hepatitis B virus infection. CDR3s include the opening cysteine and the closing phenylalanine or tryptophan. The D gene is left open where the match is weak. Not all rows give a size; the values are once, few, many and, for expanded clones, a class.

CDR3 DNA: TGCGCCAGCAGCCTCTCGACTGCAGATACGCAGTATTTT
CDR3 protein: CASSLSTADTQYF
J gene: TRBJ2-3
D gene: .
CDR3 length: 13
clone size: few
V gene: TRBV4-1

CDR3 DNA: TGTGCCAGCAGCCAAGCCGACCGGGTGTCTGGAAACACCATATATTTT
CDR3 protein: CASSQADRVSGNTIYF
J gene: TRBJ1-3
D gene: .
CDR3 length: 16
clone size: many
V gene: TRBV4-2

CDR3 DNA: TGTGCCAGCCAGGACGGCGGACGCACAGATACGCAGTATTTT
CDR3 protein: CASQDGGRTDTQYF
J gene: TRBJ2-3
D gene: .
CDR3 length: 14
clone size: .
V gene: TRBV28

CDR3 DNA: TGTGCCAGCAGTATCCTACAGGGACCCTCCTACGAGCAATACTTT
CDR3 protein: CASSILQGPSYEQYF
J gene: TRBJ2-7
D gene: .
CDR3 length: 15
clone size: .
V gene: TRBV11-1

CDR3 DNA: TGCAGCGTCGCCCGGACCAAATACGAGCAGTATTTC
CDR3 protein: CSVARTKYEQYF
J gene: TRBJ2-7
D gene: .
CDR3 length: 12
clone size: .
V gene: TRBV29-1

CDR3 DNA: TGTGCCAGCAAACGGGACAGGGTGGCAATCTATGGCTACACCTTC
CDR3 protein: CASKRDRVAIYGYTF
J gene: TRBJ1-2
D gene: TRBD1
CDR3 length: 15
clone size: few
V gene: TRBV6-6

CDR3 DNA: TGTGCCAGCAGTTACTCCTTGGCGGGAGCCGTGGAGCTGTTTTTT
CDR3 protein: CASSYSLAGAVELFF
J gene: TRBJ2-2
D gene: TRBD2
CDR3 length: 15
clone size: .
V gene: TRBV6-2/TRBV6-3

CDR3 DNA: TGTGCCAGCAGCTTAGCTGCCTACGAGCAGTACTTC
CDR3 protein: CASSLAAYEQYF
J gene: TRBJ2-7
D gene: .
CDR3 length: 12
clone size: many
V gene: TRBV11-2

CDR3 DNA: TGTGCCAGCGGTTACCAGGGTGGGAACTATGGCCACACCTTC
CDR3 protein: CASGYQGGNYGHTF
J gene: TRBJ1-2
D gene: .
CDR3 length: 14
clone size: .
V gene: TRBV6-5

CDR3 DNA: TGTATCAGCAGCTTTAGCGGTGAGCAGTTCTTC
CDR3 protein: CISSFSGEQFF
J gene: TRBJ2-1
D gene: .
CDR3 length: 11
clone size: .
V gene: TRBV11-3